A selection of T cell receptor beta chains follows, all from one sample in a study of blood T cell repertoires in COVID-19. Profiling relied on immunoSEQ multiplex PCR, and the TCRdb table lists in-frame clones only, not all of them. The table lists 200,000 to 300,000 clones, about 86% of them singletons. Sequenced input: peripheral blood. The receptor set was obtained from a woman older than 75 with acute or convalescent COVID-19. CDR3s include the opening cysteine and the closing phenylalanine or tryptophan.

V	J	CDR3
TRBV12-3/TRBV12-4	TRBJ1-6	CASRRDRGSPLHF
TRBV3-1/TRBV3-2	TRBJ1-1	CASRTLGGTEAFF
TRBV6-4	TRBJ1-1	CASSEGAGGGRNTEAFF
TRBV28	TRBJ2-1	CAILRAGGIYNEQFF
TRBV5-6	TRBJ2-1	CASSPGLAGAYNEQFF
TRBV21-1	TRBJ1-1	CASSFGGNTEAFF
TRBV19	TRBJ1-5	CATHPDRGGNQPQHF
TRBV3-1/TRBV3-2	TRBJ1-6	CASSQARGSPLHF
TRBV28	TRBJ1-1	CASSSPPTGVSTEAFF
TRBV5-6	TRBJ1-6	CASSPLNRGYSPLHF
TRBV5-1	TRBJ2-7	CASSTQAGGSSYEQYF
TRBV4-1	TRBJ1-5	CASSRLYVQGNQPQHF